These 19 T cell receptor beta chains were all obtained from the same sample, sequenced in a study of PD-L1 blockade in urothelial cancer. TCRdb's copy holds only in-frame clones and misses some; the assay was immunoSEQ multiplex PCR. The table records roughly 25,000 clones, roughly 84% of them present only once. This specimen was PBMCs, taken around atezolizumab (anti-PD-L1) treatment. These receptors all come from a man aged 70 or older with urothelial cancer.

This clone was seen a single time. V usage is TRBV18 and J usage is TRBJ2-7, with TRBD1 identical over 11 bases. Unmatched junction bases numbered 6, after V lost 0 bases and J lost 5 bases. This CDR3 has 16 residues. CDR1 and CDR2 from the germline V gene are KGHSH and LQKENI. CDR3 region: CASSPPLGQGADEQYF. The CDR3 bases are TGTGCCAGCTCACCACCGTTAGGACAGGGGGCCGACGAGCAGTACTTC.

The chain carries TRBV5-1 and TRBJ2-1, with TRBD2 matching 8 bases. The germline V gene has CDR1 SGHRS and CDR2 YFSETQ. The CDR3 extends over 15 amino acids. The junction had 7 bases not matched to a gene; V was cut back by 4 bases and J by 4 bases. In nucleotides, the CDR3 is TGCGCCAGCAGCCCACCGGGACTAGGGTACAATGAGCAGTTCTTC. Amino acids: CASSPPGLGYNEQFF. The complete variable domain, with remaining parts taken from reference TRBV5-1 and TRBJ2-1, reads KAGVTQTPRYLIKTRGQQVTLSCSPISGHRSVSWYQQTPGQGLQFLFEYFSETQRNKGNFPGRFSGRQFSNSRSEMNVSTLELGDSALYLCASSPPGLGYNEQFFGPGTRLTVL.

To note about this clone: Other DNA sequences in this specimen translate into the identical CDR3. The chain is built from TRBV6-6 and TRBJ1-5, with 9 bases lining up with TRBD1. V lost 7 bases, J lost 5 bases, and 9 bases stayed unmatched. Germline V CDR1 and CDR2: MNHNY, SVGAGI (reference sequence). The CDR3 is made up of 15 amino acids. CDR3 loop: CASNGQGSQHQPQHF. DNA of the CDR3: TGTGCCAGCAACGGACAGGGGTCGCAGCATCAGCCCCAGCATTTT.

The V call is TRBV7-9, the J call TRBJ1-1; weak D call: TRBD1 (5 bases). V lost 1 base and J lost 4, with 13 bases in between. The CDR3 contains 15 residues. The germline V gene encodes CDR1 SEHNR and CDR2 FQNEAQ (reference sequence). CDR3 DNA: TGTGCCAGCAGCTTAGTTGCTGGGGGAGGCACTGAAGCTTTCTTT. Translating gives CASSLVAGGGTEAFF.

V and J are TRBV19 and TRBJ2-3; the D gene is possibly TRBD2 (6 bases). This CDR3 comprises 13 residues. CDR1 LNHDA and CDR2 SQIVND come from the germline V gene (reference sequence). V dropped 7 bases and J dropped 5 bases, with 13 bases sitting between them. CDR3: CASTPGRGDTQYF. The CDR3, as DNA: TGTGCCAGTACCCCGGGGCGGGGAGATACGCAGTATTTT.

The gene calls are TRBV5-5 and TRBJ1-1; D might be TRBD1 (5 bases). V was clipped by 3 bases and J by 6 bases, with 12 bases between them. There are 13 residues in the CDR3. Germline V CDR1 and CDR2: SGHKS, YYEKEE (reference sequence). CDR3 in amino acids: CASSWSRVAEAFF. As DNA, the CDR3 is TGTGCCAGCAGCTGGTCCAGGGTTGCTGAAGCTTTCTTT.

The chain joins TRBV5-6 to TRBJ2-4; D is undetermined. The germline V gene encodes CDR1 SGHDT and CDR2 YYEEEE. V lost 0 bases to trimming and J lost 9 bases, with 13 bases between them. This CDR3 has 14 amino acids. CDR3 in amino acids: CASSLGQFSGIQYF. The CDR3 nucleotides read TGTGCCAGCAGCTTGGGCCAGTTTTCGGGCATTCAGTACTTC.

This clone was counted a single time. The chain recombines TRBV28 with TRBJ2-7; 8 bases align to TRBD1. CDR3 length: 15 residues. Germline loops: CDR1 MDHEN, CDR2 SYDVKM. The junction had 6 bases not matched to a gene; V was cut back by 5 bases and J by 0 bases. Here the CDR3 DNA reads TGTGCCAGCAGTGGACAGGGTATCCTCTCCTACGAGCAGTACTTC. Protein product: CASSGQGILSYEQYF.

Note on this clone: Other nucleotide sequences from this sample produce the same CDR3. J is TRBJ2-2 and V is TRBV2, with 7 bases aligning to TRBD1. This CDR3 is 15 amino acids long. CDR1 is SNHLY, CDR2 FYNNEI, per germline. The J segment lost 3 bases and the V segment lost 6 bases, leaving 7 bases of the junction unmatched. The CDR3 is CASRWGQGDTGELFF. DNA of the CDR3: TGTGCCAGCAGATGGGGGCAGGGGGACACCGGGGAGCTGTTTTTT.

V and J are TRBV19 and TRBJ2-5; no firm D call. Trimming cost V 4 bases and J 5 bases, with 5 bases left between them. Germline CDR1 and CDR2: LNHDA and SQIVND (reference sequence). This CDR3 is 11 amino acids long. CDR3 coding DNA: TGTGCCAGTAGTACCCTGGAGACCCAGTACTTC. Protein product: CASSTLETQYF.

This clone was seen just once. This chain joins TRBV5-4 and TRBJ2-1; 8 bases are shared with TRBD2. The V and J ends lost 0 bases and 4 bases, in that order; junction bases with no gene match: 3. The germline V gene encodes CDR1 SGHNT and CDR2 YYREEE (reference sequence). CDR3 length: 15 amino acids. The CDR3 reads CASSLGLAPYNEQFF. The CDR3 DNA reads as TGTGCCAGCAGCTTGGGACTAGCGCCATACAATGAGCAGTTCTTC.

The chain joins TRBV28 to TRBJ2-1, with 11 bases aligning to TRBD2. This CDR3 region has 15 residues. Trimming removed 6 bases from V and 6 bases from J; junction bases left unmatched: 7. Germline assignment: CDR1 MDHEN and CDR2 SYDVKM. Written as DNA, the CDR3 is TGTGCCAGCAGGCCTACTAGCGGGAGTGGCAATGAGCAGTTCTTC. Amino acids: CASRPTSGSGNEQFF.

This clone has only one observation. The chain recombines TRBV10-3 with TRBJ2-5; a possible D gene is TRBD1 (5 bases). Trimming shortened V by 11 bases and J by 1 base, and 11 bases separated the two germline ends. Germline V gives CDR1 ENHRY, CDR2 SYGVKD. This CDR3 contains 12 residues. CDR3 loop: CAATGRQETQYF. In nucleotides, the CDR3 is TGTGCCGCCACAGGCCGCCAAGAGACCCAGTACTTC.

The V and J genes are TRBV11-2 and TRBJ2-5; D unresolved. CDR3 length: 13 residues. The germline V gene encodes CDR1 SGHAT and CDR2 FQNNGV. Trimming removed 2 bases from V and 1 base from J, with 5 bases in between. The CDR3 DNA reads as TGTGCCAGCAGCTTACCCAGCCAAGAGACCCAGTACTTC. Protein sequence: CASSLPSQETQYF.

This rearrangement joins TRBV5-1 to TRBJ1-4; maybe TRBD1 (5 bases). This CDR3 is built from 18 residues. Germline V gives CDR1 SGHRS, CDR2 YFSETQ. Trimming cost V 1 base and J 8 bases, with 24 bases left between them. CDR3 sequence: CASSLIPQGEGYGEKLFF. CDR3 DNA: TGCGCCAGCAGCTTGATTCCCCAGGGTGAAGGGTACGGGGAAAAACTGTTTTTT.

This clone has only one observation. This chain links TRBV7-2 with TRBJ1-5; tentatively, D is TRBD1 (6 bases). Germline loops: CDR1 SGHTA, CDR2 FQGNSA. CDR3 size: 17 residues. Trimming pared 6 bases from V and 0 bases from J, leaving 18 bases between. The CDR3 DNA reads TGTGCCAGCAGTGTGAGGGGGGGACCTTATAGCAATCAGCCCCAGCATTTT. Translation: CASSVRGGPYSNQPQHF.

This chain's CDR3 is CASSGREGTIRNTGELFF. The DNA for the CDR3 is TGTGCCAGTAGTGGGAGGGAGGGGACGATAAGAAACACCGGGGAGCTGTTTTTT. The chain uses TRBV19 and TRBJ2-2; 7 bases map to TRBD2. Per the germline V gene, CDR1 is LNHDA and CDR2 is SQIVND (reference sequence). This CDR3 is built from 18 residues. V trimming: 5 bases; J trimming: 2 bases; junction bases outside the gene matches: 14.

This chain joins TRBV6-5 and TRBJ2-7; no reliable D call. Germline CDR1 MNHEY, CDR2 SVGAGI. The V end was cut by 4 bases, the J end by 1 base, with 11 bases between. The length of the CDR3 is 14 residues. DNA for the CDR3: TGTGCCAGCAGTTTGTCGACTGAATCCTACGAGCAGTACTTC. Protein product: CASSLSTESYEQYF.

Judged by abundance, this clone is medium-sized (0.01 to 0.1%). The rearrangement joins TRBV19 to TRBJ2-1, with 9 bases identical to TRBD2. This CDR3 spans 17 amino acids. V was clipped by 7 bases and J by 4 bases; unmatched bases: 14. The germline V gene has CDR1 LNHDA and CDR2 SQIVND (reference sequence). CDR3: CASTLGREGEGYNEQFF. CDR3 nucleotides: TGTGCCAGTACCCTCGGGCGGGAGGGGGAAGGATACAATGAGCAGTTCTTC.